This is a list of T cell receptor beta chains from one sample in a study of T cell repertoires and HLA-DP antigens. These TCRs' antigens remain unknown. Here immunoSEQ multiplex PCR was the method, and the copy in TCRdb shows in-frame clones only, minus some. This table holds approximately 90,000 clones, roughly 86% found once. The sequenced material came from CD4+ T cells from PBMCs. These receptor sequences come from a middle-aged man in good health and CMV-seronegative. Both conserved end residues are part of each CDR3. D genes are given only for firm matches. Where a row states a size, it is once, few, many or the class of an expanded clone; other rows omit it.

TRBJ2-1,-,TRBD2,14,TRBV12-5,TGTGCTAGTGTTAGCGGGGGCTCCTACAATGAGCAGTTCTTC,CASVSGGSYNEQFF
TRBJ2-2,-,-,14,TRBV9,TGTGCCAGCAGCGTGACAGGGAACACCGGGGAGCTGTTTTTT,CASSVTGNTGELFF
TRBJ2-1,-,-,13,TRBV9,TGTGCCAGCAGCGTAGACGGGGACAATGAGCAGTTCTTC,CASSVDGDNEQFF
TRBJ2-4,-,-,15,TRBV6-5,TGTGCCAGCAGTAAACCGGATTTGGGGAAAAACATTCAGTACTTC,CASSKPDLGKNIQYF
TRBJ1-5,once,-,13,TRBV19,TGTGCCAGTATCCAGGGAGGTAATCAGCCCCAGCATTTT,CASIQGGNQPQHF
TRBJ2-7,-,-,11,TRBV2,TGTGCCAGCAGTGGAGCCTACGAGCAGTACTTC,CASSGAYEQYF
TRBJ2-1,-,-,14,TRBV5-1,TGCGCCAGCAGCTTGGGACAGGTTCGGAATGAGCAGTTCTTC,CASSLGQVRNEQFF
TRBJ2-3,-,-,17,TRBV11-1,TGTGCCAGCAGCTTAGCGCAAGGAGGCAGGCCTGCGGATACGCAGTATTTT,CASSLAQGGRPADTQYF
TRBJ1-2,few,-,15,TRBV9,TGTGCCAGCAGCACACGTGCCGGCACAACCCTTGGCTACACCTTC,CASSTRAGTTLGYTF
TRBJ2-2,-,-,16,TRBV19,TGTGCCAGTAGTGTCGACAGGATCACGAACACCGGGGAGCTGTTTTTT,CASSVDRITNTGELFF
TRBJ2-3,-,TRBD2,16,TRBV7-8,TGTGCCAGCAGCCCGAGACTAGCGGGAAGCACAGATACGCAGTATTTT,CASSPRLAGSTDTQYF
TRBJ2-7,-,TRBD1,15,TRBV7-8,TGTGCCAGCAGCACAACTGGACAGGGGCCCTACGAGCAGTACTTC,CASSTTGQGPYEQYF
TRBJ2-5,-,TRBD2,16,TRBV5-1,TGCGCCAGCAGCTCTAGCGGGGGCTCCGTAAAGGAGACCCAGTACTTC,CASSSSGGSVKETQYF
TRBJ1-1,once,-,14,TRBV28,TGTGCCAGCAGTGCAGGGTTGTGGAACACTGAAGCTTTCTTT,CASSAGLWNTEAFF
TRBJ2-5,-,-,13,TRBV6-5,TGTGCCAGCAGTCGACATATCCAAGAGACCCAGTACTTC,CASSRHIQETQYF
TRBJ2-1,-,TRBD2,14,TRBV5-4,TGTGCCAGCAGCAGTAGCGGGGCCTACAATGAGCAGTTCTTC,CASSSSGAYNEQFF
TRBJ1-4,-,TRBD1,15,TRBV19,TGTGCCAGTAGTTTCTCTACAGGGGCCGGGAAAAAACTGTTTTTT,CASSFSTGAGKKLFF
TRBJ1-2,-,TRBD1,17,TRBV4-3,TGCGCCAGCAGCCACCAACCTAGACAGGGGCAGGGCTATGGCTACACCTTC,CASSHQPRQGQGYGYTF
TRBJ1-2,-,-,18,TRBV11-2,TGTGCCAGCAGCTTAGTGGGGGGGGCTCTTTCGGCTAACTATGGCTACACCTTC,CASSLVGGALSANYGYTF
TRBJ1-1,-,-,14,TRBV6-5,TGTGCCAGCAGAACCCGCGGGACGAACACTGAAGCTTTCTTT,CASRTRGTNTEAFF
TRBJ1-5,-,TRBD1,14,TRBV6-1,TGTGCCAGCAGTGAGGGACAGGGTCTTCAGCCCCAGCATTTT,CASSEGQGLQPQHF
TRBJ1-4,-,TRBD1,15,TRBV6-5,TGTGCCAGCAGACAACAGGGGGGCGGTAATGAAAAACTGTTTTTT,CASRQQGGGNEKLFF
TRBJ1-1,few,-,11,TRBV7-2,TGTGCCAGCAGCCCGCTCACTGAAGCTTTCTTT,CASSPLTEAFF
TRBJ1-5,-,-,15,TRBV19,TGTGCCAGTAGTATACGTGGGGCCTTCAATCAGCCCCAGCATTTT,CASSIRGAFNQPQHF
TRBJ1-6,-,-,14,TRBV5-3,TGTGCCAGAAGCCTACAGGCATATAATTCACCCCTCCACTTT,CARSLQAYNSPLHF
TRBJ1-1,-,TRBD1,15,TRBV5-1,TGCGCCAGCAGCACTACAGGGGGCGCCGGGACTGAAGCTTTCTTT,CASSTTGGAGTEAFF
TRBJ2-3,-,TRBD2,16,TRBV9,TGTGCCAGCAGCGCCCATGCGAGCGGGGGGCGCGATACGCAGTATTTT,CASSAHASGGRDTQYF
TRBJ1-4,-,TRBD1,14,TRBV6-6,TGTGCCATCTCCTGGGGGACAGGCGTAGAAAAACTGTTTTTT,CAISWGTGVEKLFF
TRBJ2-1,-,TRBD1,15,TRBV19,TGTGCCAGTAGCCTCGACAGGGATTCCTACAATGAGCAGTTCTTC,CASSLDRDSYNEQFF